The clone carrying this T cell receptor (beta chain) was seen a single time. Relative to the germline gene, one junction end is altered; a read error may explain this. CDR1 is SGHVT and CDR2 is SQSDAQ in the germline V gene. The CDR3 consists of 12 residues. This sample was taken from a study of tumor-infiltrating lymphocytes in oesophageal squamous cell carcinoma. TCRdb re-called the reads through MiXCR, storing one row per CDR3 protein. The table includes 12,000 or so distinct CDR3 sequences, roughly 58% detected once. This TCR was sampled from a female donor with esophageal squamous cell carcinoma. The gene calls are TRBV7-4 and TRBJ2-1; D may match TRBD1 or TRBD2 (6 bases each). Sample: blood. The CDR3 sequence: CASSLVLGGVYF. CDR3 DNA sequence: TGTGCCAGCAGCTTAGTACTGGGGGGCGTGTACTTC. The whole variable domain, filled in from reference TRBV7-4 and TRBJ2-1, reads GAGVSQSPRYKVAKRGRDVALRCDSISGHVTLYWYRQTLGQGSEVLTYSQSDAQRDKSGRPSGRFSAERPERSVSTLKIQRTEQGDSAVYLCASSLVLGGVYFGPGTRLTVL.